The 10 T cell receptor beta chains below come from one sample, sequenced in a study of vaccination and CD4 T cells after COVID-19. Sequencing of DNA taken from cultured CD4+ T cells relied on the Oncomine TCR Beta short-read assay. TCRdb recomputed calls from the PCR reads with MiXCR, one row per CDR3 protein. This sample carries around 13,000 distinct CDR3 sequences, roughly 24% of them seen once, and the ten largest clones take over 15%. Their antigens are not known. The sample's treatment: roughly 10-day PBMC culture with coronavirus spike peptide pools or control peptides (ViraFEST assay). The sample was CD4+ T cells from blood, cultured in vitro, taken after SARS-CoV-2 vaccination. Receptor source: a human donor who had recovered from COVID-19.

This chain uses TRBV27 with TRBJ1-3; D may be TRBD1 (6 bases). V was cut by 6 bases and J by 0 bases, with 6 bases left in between. CDR1 and CDR2 (germline): MNHEY, SMNVEV (reference sequence). The length of the CDR3 is 13 residues. CDR3 bases: TGTGCCAGCAGCAGGGGCTCTGGAAACACCATATATTTT. Protein product: CASSRGSGNTIYF.

The chain is built from TRBV27 and TRBJ2-7, with a weak D call TRBD2 (6 bases). V lost 4 bases and J lost 1, with 23 bases in between. This CDR3 comprises 18 residues. Germline CDR1 reads MNHEY; CDR2 reads SMNVEV (reference sequence). The CDR3 loop reads CASSSTPPAGSGSYEQYF. The CDR3 DNA follows: TGTGCCAGCAGTTCTACGCCCCCAGCCGGAAGCGGGTCCTACGAGCAGTACTTC.

This clonotype showed up just a few times. In DNA form, the CDR3 reads TGTGCCAGCAGCTTATCCAGCAATCAGCCCCAGCATTTT. Its translation is CASSLSSNQPQHF. The chain has TRBV7-3 and TRBJ1-5; the D is unclear. Germline-derived CDR1 and CDR2 are SGHTA and FQGTGA. Deletions cut 2 bases from V and 1 base from J, with 3 bases between. The CDR3 loop spans 13 amino acids.

This clonotype is medium-sized in the sample. Here the CDR3 reads CASSPNPTDYGYTF. The CDR3 coding sequence is TGTGCCAGCAGCCCTAACCCGACAGATTATGGCTACACCTTC. V and J are TRBV7-6 and TRBJ1-2, with D perhaps matching TRBD1 (5 bases). CDR3 length: 14 amino acids. Looked up from germline, CDR1 is SGHVS and CDR2 is FNYEAQ. Deletions cut 5 bases from V and 5 bases from J, with 15 bases between.

This clonotype was seen only a few times. The chain joins TRBV20-1 to TRBJ2-1; 8 bases line up with TRBD1. V lost 0 bases to trimming and J lost 0 bases; unmatched junction nucleotides: 10. Germline CDR1 DFQATT, CDR2 SNEGSKA (reference sequence). The CDR3 covers 18 residues. CDR3 in amino acids: CSARDQQGQDSSYNEQFF. The DNA of the CDR3 is TGCAGTGCTAGAGATCAGCAGGGACAGGACTCCTCCTACAATGAGCAGTTCTTC.

The gene calls are TRBV21-1 and TRBJ1-1. TRBV21-1 is noted as a pseudogene. The CDR3 length is 14 residues. CDR3 DNA sequence: TGTGCCAGCCAGGCCTACCAGCGGGACACTGAAGCTTTCTTT. Translating it yields CASQAYQRDTEAFF.

The chain recombines TRBV27 with TRBJ1-1, with a tentative D call TRBD1 (5 bases). CDR3 length: 17 amino acids. The germline V gene has CDR1 MNHEY and CDR2 SMNVEV (reference sequence). Trimming cost V 0 bases and J 0 bases, with 14 bases left between them. CDR3 sequence: CASSLSPRQQVNTEAFF. In DNA form, the CDR3 reads TGTGCCAGCAGTTTATCCCCCCGACAACAGGTGAACACTGAAGCTTTCTTT.

The V call is TRBV6-2 or TRBV6-3, the J call TRBJ1-1; D ambiguous. Germline CDR1 is MNHEY and CDR2 is SVGEGT. V lost 7 bases and J 6 bases, leaving 18 bases between the germline ends. This CDR3 region has 14 residues. The CDR3 DNA follows: TGTGCCAGCACCACGCCTTTCTATGTCGCTGAAGCTTTCTTT. This sequence encodes CASTTPFYVAEAFF.

V and J are TRBV19 and TRBJ1-2; 8 bases are shared with TRBD1. V shed 7 bases, J shed 7 bases, and the junction held 11 bases outside the gene matches. Germline V CDR1 and CDR2: LNHDA, SQIVND (reference sequence). The CDR3 contains 14 residues. In DNA, the CDR3 is TGTGCCAGTAATCGAGCCAGGGGGCGCGGTGGCTACACCTTC. Its translation: CASNRARGRGGYTF.

V gene TRBV2 combines with J gene TRBJ2-2, with D uncertain. Germline V gene lookup returns CDR1 SNHLY and CDR2 FYNNEI. Trimming removed 4 bases from V and 5 bases from J, with 14 bases in between. This CDR3 has 15 residues. As DNA, the CDR3 is TGTGCCAGCAGTGCAATAAAGGTTTCTACCGGGGAGCTGTTTTTT. Translating gives CASSAIKVSTGELFF.